This TCR beta chain was observed in a study of blood T cell repertoires in COVID-19. The CDR3 consists of 13 residues. The V gene lost 4 bases and the J gene lost 6 bases, with 14 bases spanning the gap. Germline V gene lookup returns CDR1 SGHKS and CDR2 YYEKEE (reference sequence). In the original workflow: Researchers report that nucleated cell counts were estimated from reference gene primer amplification. Clones were sequenced by immunoSEQ multiplex PCR, and TCRdb holds only the in-frame ones, with some missing. The V and J calls and clone size were taken over from that table, and D and trimming were inferred from the DNA. This sample carries roughly 250,000 clones, 88% of them seen once, and the ten largest clones take roughly 3.9%.

The clonotype originates from a man in his sixties who had recovered from COVID-19. The genes are TRBV5-5 and TRBJ2-7; D might be TRBD1 (6 bases). Material for sequencing was peripheral blood. The chain's CDR3 is CASSQDSRVEQYF. The CDR3 bases are TGTGCCAGCAGCCAGGACAGTAGGGTCGAGCAGTACTTC.